This T cell receptor beta chain was recorded in a study of T-cell reconstitution after alpha-beta-depleted transplantation in children. This clonotype showed up just a few times. The library targeted TCRbeta and was prepared with unique molecular identifiers. TCRdb itself ran the PCR reads through MiXCR, one entry per CDR3 protein. The data hold about 600,000 distinct CDR3 sequences, with 10% to 15% observed a single time. Sample: PBMCs, mostly from graft donor cells, taken 360 days after TCRalphabeta/CD19-depleted stem cell transplant. The TCR sequence derives from a male patient between 5 and 17 years old who had a stem cell transplant for acute myeloid leukemia, so the T cells may come from the graft donor.

CDR3 bases: TGTGCCAGCAGCCGGACAGAAAGTGAGACCCAGTACTTC. Translated: CASSRTESETQYF. This chain joins TRBV21-1 and TRBJ2-5; TRBD1, the table's D call, lacks a check against the DNA. TRBV21-1 is tagged as a pseudogene. The CDR3 has 13 amino acids.